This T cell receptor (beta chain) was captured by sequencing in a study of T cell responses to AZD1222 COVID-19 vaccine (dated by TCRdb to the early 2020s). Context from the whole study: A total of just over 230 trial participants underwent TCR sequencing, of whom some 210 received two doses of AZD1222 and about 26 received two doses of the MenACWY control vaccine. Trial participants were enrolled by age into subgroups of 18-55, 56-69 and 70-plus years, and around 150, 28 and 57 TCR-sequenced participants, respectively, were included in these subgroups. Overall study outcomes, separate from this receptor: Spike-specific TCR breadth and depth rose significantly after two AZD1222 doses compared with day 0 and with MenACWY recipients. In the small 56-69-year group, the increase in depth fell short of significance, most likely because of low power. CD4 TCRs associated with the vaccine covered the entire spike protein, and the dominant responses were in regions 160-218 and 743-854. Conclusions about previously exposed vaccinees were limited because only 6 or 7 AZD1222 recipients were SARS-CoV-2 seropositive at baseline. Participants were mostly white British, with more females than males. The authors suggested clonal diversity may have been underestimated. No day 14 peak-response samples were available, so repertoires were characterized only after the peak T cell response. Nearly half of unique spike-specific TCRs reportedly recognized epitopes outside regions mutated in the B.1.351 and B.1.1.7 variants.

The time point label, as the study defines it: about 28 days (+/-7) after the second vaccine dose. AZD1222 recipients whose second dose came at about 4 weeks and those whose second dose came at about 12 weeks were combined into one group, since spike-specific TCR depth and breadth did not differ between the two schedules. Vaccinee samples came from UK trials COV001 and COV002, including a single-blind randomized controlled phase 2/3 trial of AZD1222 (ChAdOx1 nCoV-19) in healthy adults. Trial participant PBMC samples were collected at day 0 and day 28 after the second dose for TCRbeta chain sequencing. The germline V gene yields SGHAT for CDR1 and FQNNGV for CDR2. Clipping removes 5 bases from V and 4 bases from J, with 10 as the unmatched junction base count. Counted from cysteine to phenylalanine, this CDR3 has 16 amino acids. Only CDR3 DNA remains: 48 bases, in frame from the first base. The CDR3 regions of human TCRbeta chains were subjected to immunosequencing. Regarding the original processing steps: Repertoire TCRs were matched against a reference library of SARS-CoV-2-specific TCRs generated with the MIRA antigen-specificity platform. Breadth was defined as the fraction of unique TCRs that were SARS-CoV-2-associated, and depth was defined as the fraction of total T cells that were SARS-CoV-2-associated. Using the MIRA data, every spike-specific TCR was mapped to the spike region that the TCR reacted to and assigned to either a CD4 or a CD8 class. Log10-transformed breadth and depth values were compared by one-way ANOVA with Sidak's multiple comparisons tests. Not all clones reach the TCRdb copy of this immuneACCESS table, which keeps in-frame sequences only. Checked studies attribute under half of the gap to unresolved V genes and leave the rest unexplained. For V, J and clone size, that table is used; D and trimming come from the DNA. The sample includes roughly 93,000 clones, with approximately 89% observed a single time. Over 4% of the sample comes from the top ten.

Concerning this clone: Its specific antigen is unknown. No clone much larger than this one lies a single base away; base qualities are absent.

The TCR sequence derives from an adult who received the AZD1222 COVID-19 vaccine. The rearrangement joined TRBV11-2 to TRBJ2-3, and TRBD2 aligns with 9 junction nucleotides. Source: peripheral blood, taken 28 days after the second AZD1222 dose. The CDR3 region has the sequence CASSPWTSAGADTQYF. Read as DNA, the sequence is TGTGCCAGCAGCCCTTGGACTAGCGCGGGGGCAGATACGCAGTATTTT.